This T cell receptor beta chain was recovered during a study of blood T cell repertoires in COVID-19. Study information: The United States, Italy and Spain supplied acute and convalescent COVID-19 samples. The analysed material was cDNA or gDNA that came from T cells, B-cell-depleted T cells, or PBMCs.

Original methodology: The authors estimated nucleated cell counts from reference gene primer amplification. This table comes from immunoSEQ multiplex PCR, and its TCRdb copy is limited to in-frame clones, with some not included. Clonal size and the V and J genes are those of that table, whereas D and trimming came from the DNA. The repertoire includes under 45,000 clones, over 70% of them detected once, and around 41% sits in the top ten. The CDR3 has 13 amino acids. From germline, CDR1 is LNHDA and CDR2 SQIVND (reference sequence). Trimming pared 9 bases from V and 1 base from J, leaving 12 bases between.

This TCR derives from a woman of 80 years or more with active or convalescent COVID-19. Source material: peripheral blood. J is TRBJ1-1 and V is TRBV19; D may be TRBD1 (5 bases). Written as DNA, the CDR3 is TGTGCCAGCTCGTCAGGGAAGAACACTGAAGCTTTCTTT. Protein: CASSSGKNTEAFF.